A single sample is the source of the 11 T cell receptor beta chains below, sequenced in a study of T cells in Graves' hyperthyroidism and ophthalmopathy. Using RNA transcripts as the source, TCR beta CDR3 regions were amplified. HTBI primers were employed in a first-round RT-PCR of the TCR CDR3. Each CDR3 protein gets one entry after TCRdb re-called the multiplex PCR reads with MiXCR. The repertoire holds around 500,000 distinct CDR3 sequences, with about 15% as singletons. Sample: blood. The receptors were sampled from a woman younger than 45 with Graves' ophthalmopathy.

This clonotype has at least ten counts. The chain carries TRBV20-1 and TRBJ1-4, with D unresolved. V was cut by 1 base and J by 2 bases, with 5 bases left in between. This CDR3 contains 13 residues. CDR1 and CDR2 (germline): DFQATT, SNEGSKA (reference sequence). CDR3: CSARVGTNEKLFF. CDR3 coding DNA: TGCAGTGCTAGAGTTGGGACTAATGAAAAACTGTTTTTT.

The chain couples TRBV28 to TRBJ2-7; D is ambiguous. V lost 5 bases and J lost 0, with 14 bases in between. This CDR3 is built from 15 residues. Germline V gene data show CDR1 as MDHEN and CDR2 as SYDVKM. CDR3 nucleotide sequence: TGTGCCAGCAGTCCCTTTACTGAACGCTCCTACGAGCAGTACTTC. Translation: CASSPFTERSYEQYF.

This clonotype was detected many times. CDR3 bases: TGCAGTGCTCCTCACCCTGGCGTCGGGGGGAATGAGCAGTTCTTC. Protein product: CSAPHPGVGGNEQFF. The genes are TRBV20-1 and TRBJ2-1; 7 bases agree with TRBD2. This CDR3 has 15 residues. CDR1 DFQATT and CDR2 SNEGSKA come from the germline V gene (reference sequence). V shed 5 bases and J 7 bases; nucleotides not matched to a gene: 14.

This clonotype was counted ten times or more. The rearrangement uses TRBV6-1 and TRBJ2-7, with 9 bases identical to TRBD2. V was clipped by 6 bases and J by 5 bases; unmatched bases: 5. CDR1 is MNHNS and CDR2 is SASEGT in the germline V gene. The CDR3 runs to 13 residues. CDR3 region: CASRIAGVDEQYF. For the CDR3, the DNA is TGTGCCAGCAGAATAGCGGGAGTTGACGAGCAGTACTTC.

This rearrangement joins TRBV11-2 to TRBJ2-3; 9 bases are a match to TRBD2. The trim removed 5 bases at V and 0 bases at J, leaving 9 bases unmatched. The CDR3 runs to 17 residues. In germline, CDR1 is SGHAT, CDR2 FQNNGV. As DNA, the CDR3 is TGTGCCAGCAGCAGTAGCGGGAGTGGGACTAGCACAGATACGCAGTATTTT. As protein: CASSSSGSGTSTDTQYF.

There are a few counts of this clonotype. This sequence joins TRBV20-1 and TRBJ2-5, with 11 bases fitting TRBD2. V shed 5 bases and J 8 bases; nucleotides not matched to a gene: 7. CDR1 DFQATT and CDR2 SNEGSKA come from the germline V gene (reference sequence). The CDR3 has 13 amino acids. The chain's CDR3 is CSAGDGTSGTQYF. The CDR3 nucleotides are TGCAGTGCTGGGGACGGGACTAGCGGAACCCAGTACTTC.

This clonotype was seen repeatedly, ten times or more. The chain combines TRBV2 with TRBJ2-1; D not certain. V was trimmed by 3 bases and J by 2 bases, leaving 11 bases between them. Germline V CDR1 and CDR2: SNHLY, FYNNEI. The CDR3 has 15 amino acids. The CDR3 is CASSEMAAAYNEQFF. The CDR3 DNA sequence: TGTGCCAGCAGTGAGATGGCGGCTGCCTACAATGAGCAGTTCTTC. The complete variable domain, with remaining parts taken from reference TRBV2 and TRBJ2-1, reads EPEVTQTPSHQVTQMGQEVILRCVPISNHLYFYWYRQILGQKVEFLVSFYNNEISEKSEIFDDQFSVERPDGSNFTLKIRSTKLEDSAMYFCASSEMAAAYNEQFFGPGTRLTVL.

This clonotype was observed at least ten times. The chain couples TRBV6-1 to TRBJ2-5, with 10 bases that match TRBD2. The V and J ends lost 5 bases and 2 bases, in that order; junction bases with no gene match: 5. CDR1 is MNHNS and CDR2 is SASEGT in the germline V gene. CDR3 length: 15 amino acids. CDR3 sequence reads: CASSRRGLAQETQYF. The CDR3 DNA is TGTGCCAGCAGTCGAAGGGGACTAGCGCAAGAGACCCAGTACTTC.

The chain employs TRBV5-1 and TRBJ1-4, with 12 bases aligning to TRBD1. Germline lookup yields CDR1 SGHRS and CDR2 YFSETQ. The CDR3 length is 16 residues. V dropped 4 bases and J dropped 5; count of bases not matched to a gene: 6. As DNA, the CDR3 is TGCGCCAGCAGCGTGGGACAGGGGGCTTTAAATGAAAAACTGTTTTTT. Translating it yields CASSVGQGALNEKLFF.

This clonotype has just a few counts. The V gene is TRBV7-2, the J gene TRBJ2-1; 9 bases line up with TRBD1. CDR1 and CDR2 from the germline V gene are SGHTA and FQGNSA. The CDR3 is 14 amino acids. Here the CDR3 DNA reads TGTGCAGGCCGGGGACAGGGAACCTACAATGAGCAGTTCTTC. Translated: CAGRGQGTYNEQFF.

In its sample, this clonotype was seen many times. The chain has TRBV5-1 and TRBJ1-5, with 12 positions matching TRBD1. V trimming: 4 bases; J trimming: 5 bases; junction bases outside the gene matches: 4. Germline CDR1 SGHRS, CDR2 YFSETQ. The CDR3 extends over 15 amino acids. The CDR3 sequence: CASSPGTGGHQPQHF. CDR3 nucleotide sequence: TGCGCCAGCAGCCCCGGGACAGGGGGCCATCAGCCCCAGCATTTT.